One and the same sample provided the 6 T cell receptor beta chains below, sequenced in a study of neurological immune-mediated disorders. TCRdb reprocessed the 5' RACE reads via MiXCR and lists one record per CDR3 protein. The sample has about 48,000 distinct CDR3 sequences, less than 6% seen once. Sequences were obtained from CD4+ T cells from blood. Receptor source: a woman between 18 and 30 years old with multiple sclerosis.

This rearrangement joins TRBV29-1 to TRBJ1-2, with no clear D. Between the trimmed V and J ends, which lost 4 bases and 5 bases, there was a span of 14 bases. Germline CDR1 and CDR2: SQVTM and ANQGSEA. The CDR3 is made up of 13 amino acids. CDR3 coding DNA: TGCAGCGTTGTCTCCGCAGGCCCTTATGGCTACACCTTC. This codes for CSVVSAGPYGYTF.

This clonotype was found many times. V gene TRBV24-1 combines with J gene TRBJ2-2, with a weak D call TRBD2 (6 bases). Deletions cut 3 bases from V and 1 base from J, with 17 bases between. CDR3 length: 18 residues. Per germline, CDR1 KGHDR and CDR2 SFDVKD. This CDR3 is CATSDGPGRGVNTGELFF. In nucleotides, the CDR3 is TGTGCCACCAGTGATGGACCCGGGCGGGGCGTGAACACCGGGGAGCTGTTTTTT.

This clonotype was recorded many times. This chain joins TRBV14 and TRBJ2-5, with D possibly TRBD1 on 6 matching bases. Germline loops: CDR1 SGHDN, CDR2 FVKESK. V lost 3 bases and J lost 1, with 12 bases in between. The CDR3 has 15 amino acids. The CDR3 sequence: CASSQFRTAQETQYF. The DNA of the CDR3 is TGTGCCAGCAGCCAGTTCCGGACAGCCCAAGAGACCCAGTACTTC.

This clonotype was counted a few times. This chain links TRBV30 with TRBJ1-5; D is ambiguous. CDR1 is GTSNPN and CDR2 is SVGIG in the germline V gene (reference sequence). CDR3 length equals 15 residues. V gave up 3 bases and J gave up 0 bases, with 12 bases separating them. CDR3 in amino acids: CAWSALGYSNQPQHF. CDR3 DNA sequence: TGTGCCTGGAGCGCTCTAGGTTATAGCAATCAGCCCCAGCATTTT.

This clonotype was counted many times. The chain combines TRBV7-2 with TRBJ2-3; unclear D gene. CDR1 and CDR2 from the germline V gene are SGHTA and FQGNSA. The V gene lost 6 bases and the J gene lost 2 bases, with 6 bases spanning the gap. CDR3 size: 12 residues. CDR3 in amino acids: CASSRYTDTQYF. The CDR3 DNA follows: TGTGCCAGCAGTCGCTACACAGATACGCAGTATTTT. Combining the CDR3 with reference TRBV7-2 and TRBJ2-3 gives the whole variable domain GAGVSQSPSNKVTEKGKDVELRCDPISGHTALYWYRQSLGQGLEFLIYFQGNSAPDKSGLPSDRFSAERTGGSVSTLTIQRTQQEDSAVYLCASSRYTDTQYFGPGTRLTVL.

This clonotype was seen at least ten times. The chain is built from TRBV5-1 and TRBJ2-5, with D maybe TRBD2 (5 bases). Looked up from germline, CDR1 is SGHRS and CDR2 is YFSETQ. Trimming pared 2 bases from V and 3 bases from J, leaving 8 bases between. There are 13 residues in the CDR3. The CDR3 sequence: CASSFGLKETQYF. The CDR3 DNA reads as TGCGCCAGCAGCTTCGGACTCAAAGAGACCCAGTACTTC. The entire variable domain, with the rest obtained from reference TRBV5-1 and TRBJ2-5, is as follows: KAGVTQTPRYLIKTRGQQVTLSCSPISGHRSVSWYQQTPGQGLQFLFEYFSETQRNKGNFPGRFSGRQFSNSRSEMNVSTLELGDSALYLCASSFGLKETQYFGPGTRLLVL.